This T cell receptor beta chain originates from a study of shared clonotypes between healthy human individuals. Naivety among CD8 cells was defined by CD45RO negativity and positive CCR7 selection, thereby excluding terminally differentiated effector memory CD45RA+ cells. Some clones are missing from TCRdb's copy, which holds only in-frame ones; the method was immunoSEQ multiplex PCR. The data contain approximately 590,000 clones, roughly 96% of them singletons. From germline, CDR1 is WSHSY and CDR2 SAAADI. This CDR3 spans 13 amino acids. Trimming removed 8 bases from V and 0 bases from J, with 11 bases in between.

This receptor was taken from a woman aged 25-40 years in good health. The chain carries TRBV10-2 and TRBJ2-7, with no clear D. Sequencing used naive CD8+ T cells sorted from blood. DNA of the CDR3: TGCGCCAGCTCTCTCGACTTCTCCTACGAGCAGTACTTC. Its protein product is CASSLDFSYEQYF.